The 23 T cell receptor beta chains below all came from one sample that was sequenced in a study of blood T cell repertoires in COVID-19. Generated by immunoSEQ multiplex PCR, the TCRdb table keeps only in-frame clones and is missing some. The sample shows 150,000 to 200,000 clones, 65% to 85% of them seen only once. The source material was PBMCs or T cells enriched from blood (not recorded which). The receptors originated from a man between 35 and 55 years old who had recovered from COVID-19.

The rearrangement links TRBV7-2 to TRBJ1-5; the D is unclear. Trimming shortened V by 3 bases and J by 7 bases, and 10 bases separated the two germline ends. Germline V gene data show CDR1 as SGHTA and CDR2 as FQGNSA. The CDR3 totals 13 residues. The CDR3 DNA follows: TGTGCCAGCAGCTTGCGGGTTCGGCAGCCCCAGCATTTT. Translated: CASSLRVRQPQHF.

V is TRBV7-9 and J is TRBJ1-4; D not certain. The germline CDR1 and CDR2 sequences are SEHNR and FQNEAQ (reference sequence). Trimming took 1 base from V and 3 from J, leaving 15 bases between them. The CDR3 covers 17 residues. CDR3 amino acids: CASSLGANAGPNEKLFF. The CDR3 region has the DNA TGTGCCAGCAGCTTAGGGGCGAACGCGGGCCCTAATGAAAAACTGTTTTTT.

The V call is TRBV7-2, the J call TRBJ2-1, with D unresolved. The CDR3 runs 15 residues. Trimming took off 1 base at V and 0 bases at J, with 7 bases between the two ends. The germline gives CDR1 SGHTA, CDR2 FQGNSA. CDR3 protein: CASSLGPSSYNEQFF. CDR3 bases: TGTGCCAGCAGCTTAGGGCCCAGCTCCTACAATGAGCAGTTCTTC.

The rearrangement uses TRBV2 and TRBJ1-6; TRBD1 might be the D (6 bases). Germline CDR1 and CDR2: SNHLY and FYNNEI. This CDR3 comprises 16 residues. With 1 base removed from V and 5 bases from J, the gap between germline ends came to 12 bases. The CDR3 region is CASSEESGQNNSPLHF. In nucleotides, the CDR3 is TGTGCCAGCAGTGAAGAGTCCGGACAGAATAATTCACCCCTCCACTTT. The complete variable domain, with remaining parts taken from reference TRBV2 and TRBJ1-6, reads EPEVTQTPSHQVTQMGQEVILRCVPISNHLYFYWYRQILGQKVEFLVSFYNNEISEKSEIFDDQFSVERPDGSNFTLKIRSTKLEDSAMYFCASSEESGQNNSPLHFGNGTRLTVT.

V and J are TRBV14 and TRBJ1-1, with D tentatively TRBD1 (5 bases). The CDR3 extends over 15 amino acids. Germline V gene sequence: CDR1 SGHDN, CDR2 FVKESK. Trimming stripped 4 bases from V and 2 bases from J, with 14 bases between. The CDR3 region is CASSRSTDSNTEAFF. CDR3 sequence (DNA): TGTGCCAGCAGCCGCTCGACAGACAGTAACACTGAAGCTTTCTTT.

V and J are TRBV5-1 and TRBJ2-5; 8 positions agree with TRBD2. The V segment lost 4 bases and the J segment 5 bases; nucleotides outside the gene matches: 10. The CDR3 consists of 15 residues. CDR1 and CDR2 (germline): SGHRS, YFSETQ. The CDR3 protein is CASSGAGGREETQYF. The CDR3 DNA reads TGCGCCAGCAGCGGGGCGGGGGGCCGGGAGGAGACCCAGTACTTC.

The gene calls are TRBV6-4 and TRBJ1-3; D remains ambiguous. Trimming stripped 6 bases from V and 4 bases from J, with 10 bases between. The germline CDR1 and CDR2 sequences are MRHNA and SNTAGT. There are 13 residues in the CDR3. The CDR3 region is CASSEVPGNTIYF. The CDR3 bases are TGTGCCAGCAGCGAGGTCCCCGGAAACACCATATATTTT.

The chain carries TRBV7-2 and TRBJ2-5; D remains ambiguous. V was cut by 1 base and J by 5 bases, with 8 bases left in between. This CDR3 comprises 13 residues. Germline CDR1 reads SGHTA; CDR2 reads FQGNSA. As DNA, the CDR3 is TGTGCCAGCAGCTTAGGGGTACAGGAGACCCAGTACTTC. This codes for CASSLGVQETQYF.

There are a few counts of this clone. The V and J genes are TRBV7-3 and TRBJ2-1, with TRBD2 matching 9 bases. The length of the CDR3 is 15 residues. V shed 0 bases, J shed 9 bases, and the junction held 6 bases outside the gene matches. CDR1 and CDR2 (germline): SGHTA, FQGTGA. The CDR3 DNA sequence: TGTGCCAGCAGCTTAACGCCGGGACTAGCTGTTGAGCAGTTCTTC. This gives the protein CASSLTPGLAVEQFF.

V is TRBV6-5 and J is TRBJ1-5; the D is unclear. The CDR3 spans 14 residues. The germline V gene encodes CDR1 MNHEY and CDR2 SVGAGI. Between the trimmed V and J ends, which lost 3 bases and 4 bases, there was a span of 10 bases. This chain's CDR3 is CASSYSPDNQPQHF. The CDR3 DNA follows: TGTGCCAGCAGTTATTCCCCAGATAATCAGCCCCAGCATTTT.

The chain is built from TRBV19 and TRBJ1-2; 7 positions match TRBD1. The junction had 3 bases not matched to a gene; V was cut back by 5 bases and J by 3 bases. The CDR3 sequence is 13 residues long. Germline CDR1 LNHDA, CDR2 SQIVND (reference sequence). The CDR3 region is CASSLTGYYGYTF. The CDR3 DNA reads TGTGCCAGTAGTCTGACAGGGTACTATGGCTACACCTTC.

The V gene is TRBV15, the J gene TRBJ2-7, with 9 nucleotides matching TRBD2. Germline lookup yields CDR1 LNHNV and CDR2 YYDKDF (reference sequence). V was clipped by 3 bases and J by 2 bases; unmatched bases: 5. This CDR3 has 15 amino acids. The CDR3: CATSSQAGGPYEQYV. The CDR3 nucleotides read TGTGCCACCAGCAGCCAGGCGGGGGGGCCCTACGAGCAGTACGTC.

The genes are TRBV5-1 and TRBJ1-6; 10 positions agree with TRBD1. CDR3 length equals 15 residues. The V segment lost 4 bases and the J segment 7 bases; nucleotides outside the gene matches: 5. The germline V gene has CDR1 SGHRS and CDR2 YFSETQ. Here the CDR3 reads CASSPTGQGNSPLHF. The CDR3 DNA follows: TGCGCCAGCAGCCCTACGGGACAGGGGAATTCACCCCTCCACTTT.

In this sample, this clone turned up once. This sequence joins TRBV25-1 and TRBJ1-1; 8 nucleotides match TRBD1. This CDR3 spans 17 amino acids. V trimming: 3 bases; J trimming: 4 bases; junction bases outside the gene matches: 13. Germline assignment: CDR1 MGHDK and CDR2 SYGVNS. The CDR3 bases are TGTGCCAGCAGTGATTTCGGACAGGGCATTTCCGGCACTGAAGCTTTCTTT. This encodes CASSDFGQGISGTEAFF.

CDR3: CASSLDTGALGEAFF. In DNA, the CDR3 is TGTGCCAGCAGCTTAGATACAGGGGCCCTCGGTGAAGCTTTCTTT. The V and J genes are TRBV7-9 and TRBJ1-1; 7 bases align to TRBD1. The CDR3 is 15 amino acids. The junction had 9 bases not matched to a gene; V was cut back by 1 base and J by 7 bases. Germline CDR1 reads SEHNR; CDR2 reads FQNEAQ (reference sequence). Using reference TRBV7-9 and TRBJ1-1 for the parts outside the CDR3, the full variable domain is DTGVSQNPRHKITKRGQNVTFRCDPISEHNRLYWYRQTLGQGPEFLTYFQNEAQLEKSRLLSDRFSAERPKGSFSTLEIQRTEQGDSAMYLCASSLDTGALGEAFFGQGTRLTVV.

The genes are TRBV7-3 and TRBJ2-7; TRBD1 matches at 9 bases. Looked up from germline, CDR1 is SGHTA and CDR2 is FQGTGA. Trimming took 5 bases from V and 3 from J; bases not matched to a gene: 11. CDR3 length: 16 residues. In DNA, the CDR3 is TGTGCCAGCAGCCCCGCCGGGACAGGGCGAATCTACGAGCAGTACTTC. It is translated as CASSPAGTGRIYEQYF.

V is TRBV5-1 and J is TRBJ2-3, with 8 nucleotides matching TRBD2. This CDR3 has 15 residues. Germline CDR1 reads SGHRS; CDR2 reads YFSETQ. V trimming: 4 bases; J trimming: 6 bases; junction bases outside the gene matches: 10. CDR3 sequence reads: CASSPGHPGGDTQYF. The CDR3 DNA reads as TGCGCCAGCAGCCCGGGACACCCGGGGGGGGATACGCAGTATTTT.

The genes are TRBV7-9 and TRBJ1-5; D ambiguous. The CDR3 extends over 12 amino acids. The germline gives CDR1 SEHNR, CDR2 FQNEAQ (reference sequence). V gave up 5 bases and J gave up 9 bases, with 11 bases separating them. The CDR3 protein is CASSAPPGPQHF. CDR3 sequence (DNA): TGTGCCAGCAGCGCCCCCCCAGGGCCCCAGCATTTT.

The chain links TRBV2 to TRBJ2-3, with 13 bases lining up with TRBD2. The trim removed 4 bases at V and 1 base at J, leaving 2 bases unmatched. This CDR3 comprises 16 residues. The germline V gene encodes CDR1 SNHLY and CDR2 FYNNEI. The CDR3 nucleotides read TGTGCCAGCAGTGGACTAGCGGGGGGCGGCACAGATACGCAGTATTTT. This codes for CASSGLAGGGTDTQYF.

This clone is a singleton in its sample. Other DNA sequences within the sample encode an identical CDR3. The chain couples TRBV5-1 to TRBJ2-5; TRBD2 aligns across 12 bases. Germline V gives CDR1 SGHRS, CDR2 YFSETQ. The CDR3 has 18 amino acids. The ends lost 0 bases at V and 1 base at J; junction bases unmatched: 7. CDR3 protein: CASSLGRTSGEIQETQYF. The CDR3 region has the DNA TGCGCCAGCAGCTTGGGACGGACTAGCGGGGAAATCCAAGAGACCCAGTACTTC. Based on the CDR3 plus reference TRBV5-1 and TRBJ2-5, the full variable domain is KAGVTQTPRYLIKTRGQQVTLSCSPISGHRSVSWYQQTPGQGLQFLFEYFSETQRNKGNFPGRFSGRQFSNSRSEMNVSTLELGDSALYLCASSLGRTSGEIQETQYFGPGTRLLVL.

The J gene is TRBJ1-3, the V gene TRBV9, with 7 positions matching TRBD1. This CDR3 has 15 residues. The germline gives CDR1 SGDLS, CDR2 YYNGEE. Unmatched junction bases numbered 1, after V lost 1 base and J lost 0 bases. The CDR3 DNA reads TGTGCCAGCAGCGTAAGGGGGCTCTCTGGAAACACCATATATTTT. This translates into CASSVRGLSGNTIYF.

This clone appeared once. This rearrangement joins TRBV14 to TRBJ2-7; 7 positions agree with TRBD1. There are 15 residues in the CDR3. Per germline, CDR1 SGHDN and CDR2 FVKESK. With V trimmed by 4 bases and J by 6 bases, 12 bases remained unmatched. The CDR3 nucleotides read TGTGCCAGCAGCCGGGGTGGGACAGAGCACTTCGAGCAGTACTTC. It is translated as CASSRGGTEHFEQYF.

The table lists this clone with a count of one. V usage is TRBV19 and J usage is TRBJ1-1; 7 bases agree with TRBD1. Germline-derived CDR1 and CDR2 are LNHDA and SQIVND (reference sequence). Trimming at V came to 6 bases and at J to 1 base, leaving 2 bases not matched to a gene. CDR3 size: 13 residues. The CDR3 nucleotides read TGTGCCAGTAGGGGGACAGAGAACACTGAAGCTTTCTTT. Translated: CASRGTENTEAFF.